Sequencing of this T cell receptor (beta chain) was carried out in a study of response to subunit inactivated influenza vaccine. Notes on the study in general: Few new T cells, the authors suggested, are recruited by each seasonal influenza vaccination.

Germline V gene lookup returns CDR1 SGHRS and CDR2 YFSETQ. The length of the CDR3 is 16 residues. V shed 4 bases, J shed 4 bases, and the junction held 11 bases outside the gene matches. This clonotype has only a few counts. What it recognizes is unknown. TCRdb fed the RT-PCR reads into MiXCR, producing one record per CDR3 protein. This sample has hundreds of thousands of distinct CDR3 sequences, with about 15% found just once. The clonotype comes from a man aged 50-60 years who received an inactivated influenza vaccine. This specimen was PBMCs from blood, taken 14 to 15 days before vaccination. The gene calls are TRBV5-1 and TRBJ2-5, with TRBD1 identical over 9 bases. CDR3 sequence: CASSPTGGLGGETQYF. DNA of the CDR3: TGCGCCAGCAGCCCAACAGGGGGCTTGGGGGGAGAGACCCAGTACTTC.